The present T cell receptor beta chain was sequenced within a study of OX40 agonist ivuxolimab in advanced cancers. Whole-study results and caveats: Certain nonresponders likewise exhibited a low normalized T-cell clonal expansion. Expanded peripheral T cells had an undetermined antigen specificity.

CDR1 and CDR2 (germline): SGDLS, YYNGEE. Trimming shortened V by 3 bases and J by 11 bases, and 21 bases separated the two germline ends. There are 14 residues in the CDR3. Profiled with immunoSEQ multiplex PCR; TCRdb holds only in-frame clones, not every one. The sample records more than 10,000 clones, about two thirds being singletons. This clone came up once. Its antigen is not identified. This chain connects TRBV9 to TRBJ2-7; no clear D. Sequenced here: CD4+ or CD8+ T cells sorted from blood, sampled in a trial of the OX40 agonist ivuxolimab. The TCR comes from an adult with an advanced solid tumor such as melanoma, head and neck, liver or kidney cancer. The CDR3 is CASSDGVAWARKYF. The CDR3 region has the DNA TGTGCCAGCAGCGATGGGGTAGCTTGGGCGCGGAAGTACTTC.